These 24 T cell receptor beta chains share one sample of origin, sequenced in a study of tumor and adjacent non-tumor tissue in lung cancer (dated by TCRdb to the late 2010s). The library was prepared using multiplex PCR. Sequencing instrument: Illumina HiSeq 2500. TCRbeta libraries were constructed through three rounds of nested PCR with primers (Table S4) according to protocols adapted from ARM-PCR. Using fastp at Q25 and MiXCR, TCRdb reprocessed the public reads and kept productive beta chains. Here each entry gathers all rows of one CDR3 protein and keeps the most common genes and DNA. The sample yields 90,000 to 100,000 distinct CDR3 sequences; 75% to 85% were counted once. 30% of the sample comes from the top ten. RNA was isolated from bulk, unsorted tissue, and RNA quality was assessed with a NanoDrop ND-1000 and an Agilent 2100. Normal lung samples were distant non-tumor tissue taken more than 3 cm from the tumor edge.

The sequencing sample was made of distant non-tumor lung tissue. Source of these receptors: a man aged 55 to 69 with small cell lung cancer.

About this clonotype: Its ends do not fully match the called genes, so a read error is possible. DNA for the CDR3: TGTGCCAGCAGTCAAAATCTGAGGGCCAACACCGTGGAGCTGTCTTTT. Translating it yields CASSQNLRANTVELSF. The gene calls are TRBV4-2 and TRBJ2-2; D is possibly TRBD2 (5 bases). The germline gives CDR1 LGHNA, CDR2 YNFKEQ. The length of the CDR3 is 16 residues.

Notes on this clonotype: This may be a read error, as it is one base from a much larger clone. This sequence joins TRBV7-3 and TRBJ2-1, with a possible D match to TRBD1 (6 bases). This CDR3 is built from 16 residues. Per the germline V gene, CDR1 is SGHTA and CDR2 is FQGTGA. CDR3 in DNA: TGTGCCGGCAGTTTAACAGACAGGAAGGCGGGCAATGAGCAGTTCTTC. Protein: CAGSLTDRKAGNEQFF.

As concerns this clonotype: It is likely a read error, because the conserved phenylalanine at the end of the CDR3 is missing. The rearrangement joins TRBV10-2 to TRBJ2-3, with unresolved D. This CDR3 contains 11 residues. CDR1 is WSHSY and CDR2 is SAAADI in the germline V gene. DNA of the CDR3: TGCGCCAGCAGCCACACAGTTACGCAGTATTTA. Encoded protein: CASSHTVTQYL.

This clonotype has ten or more counts. The genes are TRBV5-1 and TRBJ2-2, with a weak D call TRBD2 (7 bases). The CDR3 contains 16 residues. V lost 0 bases to trimming and J lost 6 bases, with 15 bases between them. Germline lookup yields CDR1 SGHRS and CDR2 YFSETQ. CDR3 sequence (DNA): TGCGCCAGCAGCTTGGAGGGGGGGGCGGACGCCGGGGAGCTGTTTTTT. Its translation: CASSLEGGADAGELFF.

About this clonotype itself: The conserved phenylalanine or tryptophan is not found at the CDR3 terminus, so this likely reflects a read error. V usage is TRBV29-1 and J usage is TRBJ1-1, with D unresolved. This CDR3 is 9 amino acids long. The germline V gene has CDR1 SQVTM and CDR2 ANQGSEA. CDR3 DNA sequence: TGTAGCGTTCGCGAGGGAGCTTTCTCT. Protein product: CSVREGAFS.

This clonotype was observed a handful of times. A much larger clone differs from this one at a single base, so this may be a read error. The gene calls are TRBV12-3 or TRBV12-4 and TRBJ2-3; 7 bases align to TRBD1. J lost 4 bases, V lost 5 bases, and 18 bases had no gene match. This CDR3 is 18 amino acids long. The CDR3 here is CASSRTGVVLRLSDTQYF. The CDR3 DNA reads TGTGCCAGCAGTCGGACAGGTGTCGTCCTCAGACTTTCAGATACGCAGTATTTT.

Points on this clonotype: The junction does not match germline at one end; this may be a read error. This chain links TRBV19 with TRBJ2-3, with D perhaps being TRBD1 or TRBD2 (5 bases each). Germline-derived CDR1 and CDR2 are LNHDA and SQIVND (reference sequence). This CDR3 is built from 14 residues. CDR3 DNA sequence: TGCGCCAGTACTACTCTCGAGGGGACAGATACGCAGTATTTT. It codes for CASTTLEGTDTQYF. The whole variable domain, remainder taken from reference TRBV19 and TRBJ2-3, is DGGITQSPKYLFRKEGQNVTLSCEQNLNHDAMYWYRQDPGQGLRLIYYSQIVNDFQKGDIAEGYSVSREKKESFPLTVTSAQKNPTAFYLCASTTLEGTDTQYFGPGTRLTVL.

There are many counts of this clonotype. The V gene is TRBV20-1, the J gene TRBJ2-2; D is ambiguous. V was shortened by 5 bases and J by 0 bases, with 7 bases between the two germline ends. The CDR3 loop spans 13 amino acids. Germline V CDR1 and CDR2: DFQATT, SNEGSKA (reference sequence). CDR3 coding DNA: TGCAGTGCTTATTCCGCGAACACCGGGGAGCTGTTTTTT. This translates into CSAYSANTGELFF.

The chain uses TRBV5-1 and TRBJ2-4; no definite D call. With 5 bases removed from V and 5 bases from J, the gap between germline ends came to 14 bases. The germline V gene encodes CDR1 SGHRS and CDR2 YFSETQ. The CDR3 consists of 14 residues. CDR3 sequence reads: CASRASRGQNIQYF. CDR3 bases: TGCGCCAGCAGGGCCTCTAGAGGCCAAAACATTCAGTACTTC.

This clonotype was observed once. In this CDR3 the conserved last residue, phenylalanine or tryptophan, is missing, so a read error is likely. The V call is TRBV11-3, the J call TRBJ2-3, with D maybe TRBD2 (5 bases). The ends were cut back, 9 bases at V and 6 bases at J, with 19 bases in the middle. Germline lookup yields CDR1 SGHNT and CDR2 YENEEA. The CDR3 has 14 residues. The CDR3 DNA reads TGTGCCAGTAGTCAGGAGGAGGAGTGGGATACGCAGTATTTG. It encodes CASSQEEEWDTQYL.

This clonotype occurred many times. The V and J genes are TRBV12-3 or TRBV12-4 and TRBJ1-2; 9 nucleotides agree with TRBD1. CDR3 size: 14 residues. Trimming removed 5 bases from V and 6 bases from J; junction bases left unmatched: 7. The CDR3 loop is CASSPGTGRNGYTF. The CDR3 DNA reads as TGTGCCAGCAGTCCCGGGACAGGGAGAAATGGCTACACCTTC.

This chain links TRBV29-1 with TRBJ2-2, with 7 bases fitting TRBD2. Germline V CDR1 and CDR2: SQVTM, ANQGSEA. The CDR3 is 12 residues long. This CDR3 is CTIGGVPGELFF. The DNA for the CDR3 is TGCACCATTGGGGGGGTTCCCGGGGAGCTGTTTTTT.

A remark on this clonotype: A read error may account for a junction end that differs from germline. The J gene is TRBJ2-5, the V gene TRBV4-2, with D perhaps matching TRBD1 (5 bases). Germline CDR1 is LGHNA and CDR2 is YNFKEQ. The CDR3 spans 13 residues. As DNA, the CDR3 is TGTGCCAGCAGTCAAGATGTAAAGGGGTCCCGGTACTTC. Protein sequence: CASSQDVKGSRYF.

Comment on this clonotype: At one end the junction does not follow the germline gene, possibly because of a read error. The chain recombines TRBV10-2 with TRBJ2-1, with D perhaps matching TRBD1 (5 bases). The germline gives CDR1 WSHSY, CDR2 SAAADI. The CDR3 totals 13 residues. The CDR3, as DNA: TGCGCCAGCTGCGAGACTGGCCAGGGTGGACAATACTTC. Amino acids: CASCETGQGGQYF.

Comment on this clonotype: Relative to the germline gene, one junction end is altered; a read error may explain this. CDR3 region: CARSQDAGGHSGADVLTF. DNA of the CDR3: TGTGCCAGGAGCCAAGATGCGGGGGGACACTCTGGGGCCGACGTCCTGACTTTC. This chain uses TRBV4-2 with TRBJ2-6; 8 positions match TRBD2. From germline, CDR1 is LGHNA and CDR2 YNFKEQ. The length of the CDR3 is 18 residues.

The rearrangement joins TRBV6-5 to TRBJ2-1; TRBD1 matches at 7 bases. The ends lost 3 bases at V and 7 bases at J; junction bases unmatched: 9. The CDR3 length is 15 residues. The germline CDR1 and CDR2 sequences are MNHEY and SVGAGI. CDR3 protein: CASSYPGGVGNEQFF. The CDR3 DNA reads TGTGCCAGCAGTTATCCAGGGGGAGTGGGTAATGAGCAGTTCTTC.

In its sample, this clonotype ranks as large. The V gene is TRBV4-2, the J gene TRBJ2-5; D remains ambiguous. The length of the CDR3 is 13 residues. V dropped 0 bases and J dropped 3 bases, with 5 bases sitting between them. The germline V gene has CDR1 LGHNA and CDR2 YNFKEQ. CDR3 sequence reads: CASSQEAEETQYF. CDR3 in DNA: TGTGCCAGCAGCCAAGAAGCAGAAGAGACCCAGTACTTC.

The chain uses TRBV30 and TRBJ1-5; a possible D gene is TRBD1 (6 bases). The germline gives CDR1 GTSNPN, CDR2 SVGIG (reference sequence). V was clipped by 0 bases and J by 3 bases, with 12 bases between them. CDR3 length equals 15 residues. The CDR3: CAWSVHGGTNQPQHF. As DNA, the CDR3 is TGTGCCTGGAGTGTACATGGGGGCACCAATCAGCCCCAGCATTTT.

The chain combines TRBV29-1 with TRBJ1-1; D may be TRBD1 (5 bases). The length of the CDR3 is 12 residues. The V and J ends lost 6 bases and 11 bases respectively, with 19 bases between them. CDR1 SQVTM and CDR2 ANQGSEA come from the germline V gene. CDR3 sequence reads: CSVRGEREGAFF. In DNA, the CDR3 is TGCAGCGTGAGGGGAGAGAGGGAAGGGGCTTTCTTT. Looking up the rest from reference TRBV29-1 and TRBJ1-1 gives the full variable domain: SAVISQKPSRDICQRGTSLTIQCQVDSQVTMMFWYRQQPGQSLTLIATANQGSEATYESGFVIDKFPISRPNLTFSTLTVSNMSPEDSSIYLCSVRGEREGAFFGQGTRLTVV.

Notes on this clonotype: Relative to the germline gene, one junction end is altered; a read error may explain this. The rearrangement joins TRBV4-1 to TRBJ2-1; 12 bases map to TRBD2. Germline V gene lookup returns CDR1 MGHRA and CDR2 YSYEKL. This CDR3 region has 17 residues. The CDR3 spells CASANPTSGGFYNEQLF. The CDR3 nucleotides read TGCGCCAGCGCAAATCCGACTAGCGGGGGCTTTTACAATGAGCAGTTATTC.

About this clonotype: Sequence at one end of the junction differs from germline and may be a read error. The gene calls are TRBV6-5 and TRBJ2-5; D remains ambiguous. Germline values: CDR1 MNHEY, CDR2 SVGAGI. The CDR3 contains 12 residues. The CDR3 here is CASNPRAETHYF. CDR3 DNA: TGTGCCAGCAACCCCCGGGCGGAGACCCATTACTTC.

On this clonotype: The junction shows a germline mismatch at one end, possibly a read error. The chain joins TRBV29-1 to TRBJ1-2, with a weak D call TRBD1 (6 bases). Germline CDR1 SQVTM, CDR2 ANQGSEA. CDR3 length equals 12 residues. The CDR3 DNA reads as TGCAGCGTTGAACGGGGGCACTATAGCTACACCTTC. Residues: CSVERGHYSYTF. Complete variable domain (other parts from reference TRBV29-1 and TRBJ1-2): SAVISQKPSRDICQRGTSLTIQCQVDSQVTMMFWYRQQPGQSLTLIATANQGSEATYESGFVIDKFPISRPNLTFSTLTVSNMSPEDSSIYLCSVERGHYSYTFGSGTRLTVV.

As regards this clonotype: One end of the junction is discordant with germline, which a read error may explain. The rearrangement links TRBV11-2 to TRBJ1-1; no firm D call. The germline gives CDR1 SGHAT, CDR2 FQNNGV. CDR3 length: 13 amino acids. The CDR3 spells CASSLREILEAFF. CDR3 DNA sequence: TGTGCAAGCAGCTTAAGGGAGATCCTGGAAGCTTTCTTT.

This clonotype was observed a single time. Germline and junction disagree at one end, which may indicate a read error. The V and J genes are TRBV6-5 and TRBJ2-2; 7 bases agree with TRBD2. The CDR3 covers 17 residues. Per germline, CDR1 MNHEY and CDR2 SVGAGI. The CDR3: CASSYSKSLVRSGELSF. CDR3 nucleotides: TGTGCCAGCAGTTACTCGAAATCGCTGGTTCGCAGCGGGGAGTTGTCTTTT.